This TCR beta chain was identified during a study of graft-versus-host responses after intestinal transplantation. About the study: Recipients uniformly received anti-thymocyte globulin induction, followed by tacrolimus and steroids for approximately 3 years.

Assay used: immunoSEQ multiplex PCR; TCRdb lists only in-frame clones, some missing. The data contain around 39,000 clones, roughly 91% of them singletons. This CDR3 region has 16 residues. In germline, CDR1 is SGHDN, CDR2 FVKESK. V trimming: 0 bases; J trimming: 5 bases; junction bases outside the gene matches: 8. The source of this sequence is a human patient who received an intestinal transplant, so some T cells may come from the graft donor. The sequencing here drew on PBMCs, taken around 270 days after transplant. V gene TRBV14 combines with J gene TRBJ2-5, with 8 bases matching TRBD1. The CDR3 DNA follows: TGTGCCAGCAGCCAAGAGGACAGGGCTCGTTGGGAGACCCAGTACTTC. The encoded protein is CASSQEDRARWETQYF.